This T cell receptor (beta chain) originates from a study of shared clonotypes between healthy human individuals. In its sample, this clone was seen once. Trimming pared 1 base from V and 8 bases from J, leaving 21 bases between. The CDR3 extends over 17 amino acids. CDR1 is SGHRS, CDR2 YFSETQ, per germline. This table comes from immunoSEQ multiplex PCR, and its TCRdb copy is limited to in-frame clones, with some not included. The sample comprises 2,500,000 or so clones, roughly 93% of which are singletons, and about 0.38% rests with the top ten. This receptor was taken from a young man in good health. Some clones in this sample may be carry-over from other donors' samples. The sequenced material came from naive CD4+ T cells from PBMCs. Specified subset: CD45RA+ positively selected. The J gene is TRBJ1-4, the V gene TRBV5-1; D uncertain. The CDR3 DNA sequence: TGCGCCAGCAGCTTGAGTCACCGCCGGGAAGAGGGAGAAAAACTGTTTTTT. Translated: CASSLSHRREEGEKLFF.